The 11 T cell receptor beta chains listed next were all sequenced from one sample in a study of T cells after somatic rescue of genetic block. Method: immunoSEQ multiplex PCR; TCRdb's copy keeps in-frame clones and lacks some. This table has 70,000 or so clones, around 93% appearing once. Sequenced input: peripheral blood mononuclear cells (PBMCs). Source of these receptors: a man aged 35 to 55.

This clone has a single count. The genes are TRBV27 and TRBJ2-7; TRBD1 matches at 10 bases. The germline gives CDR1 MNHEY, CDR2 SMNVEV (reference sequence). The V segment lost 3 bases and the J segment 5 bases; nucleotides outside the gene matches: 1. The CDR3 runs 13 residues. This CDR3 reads CASSLTGGNEQYF. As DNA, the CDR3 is TGTGCCAGCAGTTTGACAGGGGGCAACGAGCAGTACTTC.

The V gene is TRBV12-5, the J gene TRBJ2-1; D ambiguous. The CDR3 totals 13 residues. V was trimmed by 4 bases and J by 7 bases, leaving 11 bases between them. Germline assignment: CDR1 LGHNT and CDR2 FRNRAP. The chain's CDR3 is CASGYPERNEQFF. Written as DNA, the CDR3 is TGTGCTAGTGGTTACCCGGAGAGGAATGAGCAGTTCTTC.

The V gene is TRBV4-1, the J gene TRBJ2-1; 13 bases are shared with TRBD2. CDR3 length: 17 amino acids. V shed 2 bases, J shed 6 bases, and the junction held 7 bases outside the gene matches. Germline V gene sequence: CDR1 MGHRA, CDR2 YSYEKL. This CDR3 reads CASSQSPLAGGLNEQFF. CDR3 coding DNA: TGCGCCAGCAGCCAATCCCCACTAGCGGGAGGGCTCAATGAGCAGTTCTTC.

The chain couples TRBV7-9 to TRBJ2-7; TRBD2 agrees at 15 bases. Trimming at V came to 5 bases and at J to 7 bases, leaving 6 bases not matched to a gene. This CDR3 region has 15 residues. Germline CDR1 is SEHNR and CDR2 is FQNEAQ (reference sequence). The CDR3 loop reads CASSEGLAGGGEQYF. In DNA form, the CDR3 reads TGTGCCAGCAGCGAGGGACTAGCGGGAGGCGGAGAGCAGTACTTC.

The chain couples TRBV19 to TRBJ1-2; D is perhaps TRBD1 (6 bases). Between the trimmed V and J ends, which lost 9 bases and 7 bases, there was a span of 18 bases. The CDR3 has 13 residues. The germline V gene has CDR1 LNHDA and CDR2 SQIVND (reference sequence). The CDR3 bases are TGTGCCAGGGTGGGACAAACCCGTTTTGGCTACACCTTC. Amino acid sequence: CARVGQTRFGYTF.

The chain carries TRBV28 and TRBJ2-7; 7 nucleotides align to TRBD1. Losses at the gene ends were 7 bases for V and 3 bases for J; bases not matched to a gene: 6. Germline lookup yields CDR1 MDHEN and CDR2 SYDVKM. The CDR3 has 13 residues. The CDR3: CASIKQGVYEQYF. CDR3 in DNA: TGTGCCAGCATCAAGCAGGGGGTCTACGAGCAGTACTTC.

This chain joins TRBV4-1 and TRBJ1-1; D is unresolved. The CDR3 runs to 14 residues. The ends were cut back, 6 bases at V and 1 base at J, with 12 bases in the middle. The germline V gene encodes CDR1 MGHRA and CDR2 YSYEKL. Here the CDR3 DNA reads TGCGCCAGCAGACGGCTTGACGGGAACACTGAAGCTTTCTTT. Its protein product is CASRRLDGNTEAFF.

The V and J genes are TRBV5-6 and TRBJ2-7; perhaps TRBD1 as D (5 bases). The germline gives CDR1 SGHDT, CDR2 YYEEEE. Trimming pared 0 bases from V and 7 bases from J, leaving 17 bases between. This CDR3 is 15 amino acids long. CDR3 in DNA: TGTGCCAGCAGCTTGGGGTATTCCAGGGTTGGTGAGCAGTACTTC. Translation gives CASSLGYSRVGEQYF.

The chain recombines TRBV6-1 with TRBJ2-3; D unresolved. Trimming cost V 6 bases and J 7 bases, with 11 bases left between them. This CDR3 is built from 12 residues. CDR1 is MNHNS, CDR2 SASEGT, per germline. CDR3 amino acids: CASSSRWNTQYF. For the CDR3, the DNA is TGTGCCAGCAGCTCCCGCTGGAATACGCAGTATTTT.

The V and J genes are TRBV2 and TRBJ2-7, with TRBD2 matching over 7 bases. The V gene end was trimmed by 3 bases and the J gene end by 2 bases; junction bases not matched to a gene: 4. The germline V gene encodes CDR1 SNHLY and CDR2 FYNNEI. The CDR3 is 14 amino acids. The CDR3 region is CASSDGTKTYEQYF. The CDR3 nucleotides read TGTGCCAGCAGTGATGGGACTAAAACCTACGAGCAGTACTTC.

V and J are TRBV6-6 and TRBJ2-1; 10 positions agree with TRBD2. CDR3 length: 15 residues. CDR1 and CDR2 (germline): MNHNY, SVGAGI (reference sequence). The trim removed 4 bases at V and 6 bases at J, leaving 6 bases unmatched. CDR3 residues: CASSLLAGVGNEQFF. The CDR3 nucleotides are TGTGCCAGCAGTTTGCTAGCGGGAGTAGGCAATGAGCAGTTCTTC.